The 2 T cell receptor beta chains below come from one sample, sequenced in a study of blood T cell repertoires in COVID-19. The method was immunoSEQ multiplex PCR; TCRdb's version includes in-frame clones alone and lacks a portion of them. This table has about 210,000 clones, less than 90% appearing once. The sequenced sample was peripheral blood. These receptors came from an elderly woman with COVID-19, enrolled during active disease.

The chain employs TRBV19 and TRBJ1-1, with a tentative D call TRBD1 (6 bases). This CDR3 contains 16 residues. Germline CDR1 reads LNHDA; CDR2 reads SQIVND (reference sequence). Trimming left V 4 bases short and J 1 base short, with 16 bases between. The CDR3 protein is CASSRVMGAQNTEAFF. The CDR3 bases are TGTGCCAGTAGTAGGGTAATGGGGGCGCAGAACACTGAAGCTTTCTTT.

The V gene is TRBV9, the J gene TRBJ2-2; TRBD2 matches 11 bases. The CDR3 has 15 residues. The V segment lost 3 bases and the J segment 4 bases; nucleotides outside the gene matches: 2. CDR1 and CDR2 from the germline V gene are SGDLS and YYNGEE. CDR3 in DNA: TGTGCCAGCAGCGGTAGCGGGGGGGTCACCGGGGAGCTGTTTTTT. The encoded protein is CASSGSGGVTGELFF.